The rows below give T cell receptor beta chains drawn from one sample of a study of cytomegalovirus exposure and HLA in healthy donors. TCRdb's copy holds only in-frame clones and misses some; the assay was immunoSEQ multiplex PCR. The data hold 65,000 to 85,000 clones, with 65% to 85% observed a single time. The sequencing sample was made of PBMCs. The receptors originated from a man aged 60-69 years in good health and CMV-seropositive. Both conserved end residues are part of each CDR3. The order of the fields is J gene, D gene, V gene, clone size, CDR3 protein, CDR3 DNA. The D gene is left open where the match is weak. Clone size is stated in some rows and not others, as once, few, many or a class when expanded.

J gene: TRBJ1-3
D gene: NA
V gene: TRBV10-3
clone size: NA
CDR3 protein: CAAQGNSGNTIYF
CDR3 DNA: TGTGCCGCCCAGGGTAACTCTGGAAACACCATATATTTT

J gene: TRBJ1-3
D gene: NA
V gene: TRBV2
clone size: once
CDR3 protein: CASRGGTSGNTIYF
CDR3 DNA: TGTGCCAGCAGGGGAGGGACCTCTGGAAACACCATATATTTT

J gene: TRBJ2-7
D gene: NA
V gene: TRBV4-3
clone size: few
CDR3 protein: CASSQNRGAYEQYF
CDR3 DNA: TGCGCCAGCAGCCAAAACCGGGGGGCGTACGAGCAGTACTTC

J gene: TRBJ1-2
D gene: NA
V gene: TRBV7-6
clone size: NA
CDR3 protein: CASSRYGGLYGYTF
CDR3 DNA: TGTGCCAGCAGCCGGTACGGCGGGCTATATGGCTACACCTTC

J gene: TRBJ2-2
D gene: NA
V gene: TRBV7-9
clone size: NA
CDR3 protein: CASSTDPLKQDTGELFF
CDR3 DNA: TGTGCCAGCAGCACAGACCCACTCAAGCAGGACACCGGGGAGCTGTTTTTT

J gene: TRBJ2-3
D gene: NA
V gene: TRBV30
clone size: few
CDR3 protein: CAWSEISAGDTQYF
CDR3 DNA: TGTGCCTGGAGTGAGATCTCTGCAGGAGATACGCAGTATTTT

J gene: TRBJ1-2
D gene: NA
V gene: TRBV4-1
clone size: NA
CDR3 protein: CASSQDAAGQNYGYTF
CDR3 DNA: TGCGCCAGCAGCCAAGATGCCGCTGGGCAGAACTATGGCTACACCTTC

J gene: TRBJ1-2
D gene: TRBD1
V gene: TRBV29-1
clone size: once
CDR3 protein: CSGWDRNNYGYTF
CDR3 DNA: TGCAGCGGATGGGACAGGAATAACTATGGCTACACCTTC

J gene: TRBJ2-1
D gene: TRBD2
V gene: TRBV12-5
clone size: NA
CDR3 protein: CASAPRDYHNEQFF
CDR3 DNA: TGTGCTAGTGCCCCCCGGGACTACCACAATGAGCAGTTCTTC

J gene: TRBJ2-1
D gene: NA
V gene: TRBV7-8
clone size: NA
CDR3 protein: CASSLGSNEQFF
CDR3 DNA: TGTGCCAGCAGCTTAGGTTCGAATGAGCAGTTCTTC

J gene: TRBJ1-6
D gene: NA
V gene: TRBV6-1
clone size: NA
CDR3 protein: CASSEARGGSSPLHF
CDR3 DNA: TGTGCCAGCAGTGAAGCAAGGGGAGGAAGTTCACCCCTCCACTTT

J gene: TRBJ2-1
D gene: TRBD1
V gene: TRBV10-3
clone size: NA
CDR3 protein: CAITPGTGARNEQFF
CDR3 DNA: TGTGCCATCACCCCCGGGACAGGGGCTCGCAATGAGCAGTTCTTC

J gene: TRBJ1-1
D gene: TRBD1
V gene: TRBV6-5
clone size: NA
CDR3 protein: CASRQGAYGSTEAFF
CDR3 DNA: TGTGCCAGCCGACAGGGGGCATATGGAAGCACTGAAGCTTTCTTT

J gene: TRBJ2-1
D gene: TRBD2
V gene: TRBV7-9
clone size: NA
CDR3 protein: CASSLVGGRANNEQFF
CDR3 DNA: TGTGCCAGCAGCTTAGTTGGCGGGAGGGCCAACAATGAGCAGTTCTTC

J gene: TRBJ1-6
D gene: NA
V gene: TRBV6-5
clone size: NA
CDR3 protein: CASSKQEFYNSPLHF
CDR3 DNA: TGTGCCAGCAGCAAACAGGAGTTCTATAATTCACCCCTCCACTTT

J gene: TRBJ1-5
D gene: NA
V gene: TRBV19
clone size: NA
CDR3 protein: CASSIGGERQPQHF
CDR3 DNA: TGTGCCAGTAGTATAGGGGGGGAACGGCAGCCCCAGCATTTT

J gene: TRBJ1-1
D gene: NA
V gene: TRBV6-5
clone size: NA
CDR3 protein: CASSYGAVTEAFF
CDR3 DNA: TGTGCCAGCAGTTATGGGGCGGTCACTGAAGCTTTCTTT

J gene: TRBJ2-2
D gene: TRBD2
V gene: TRBV27
clone size: few
CDR3 protein: CASSLTSGVNTGELFF
CDR3 DNA: TGTGCCAGCAGTTTAACCAGCGGGGTGAACACCGGGGAGCTGTTTTTT

J gene: TRBJ2-2
D gene: TRBD2
V gene: TRBV11-2
clone size: few
CDR3 protein: CASSSPGLAAGELFF
CDR3 DNA: TGTGCCAGCAGCTCCCCGGGACTAGCGGCCGGGGAGCTGTTTTTT

J gene: TRBJ1-4
D gene: NA
V gene: TRBV5-1
clone size: few
CDR3 protein: CASSSQGGGGELFF
CDR3 DNA: TGCGCCAGCAGCTCACAGGGAGGGGGGGGCGAACTGTTTTTT

J gene: TRBJ1-3
D gene: NA
V gene: TRBV7-2
clone size: NA
CDR3 protein: CASSRGGGPGNTIYF
CDR3 DNA: TGTGCCAGCAGCCGAGGGGGTGGCCCTGGAAACACCATATATTTT

J gene: TRBJ2-2
D gene: NA
V gene: TRBV5-1
clone size: NA
CDR3 protein: CASSLALGVTGELFF
CDR3 DNA: TGCGCCAGCAGCTTGGCCTTGGGAGTCACCGGGGAGCTGTTTTTT

J gene: TRBJ1-1
D gene: NA
V gene: TRBV19
clone size: NA
CDR3 protein: CASSRTSGAPKNTEAFF
CDR3 DNA: TGTGCCAGTAGTAGGACGTCAGGGGCCCCCAAGAACACTGAAGCTTTCTTT

J gene: TRBJ2-2
D gene: NA
V gene: TRBV5-1
clone size: NA
CDR3 protein: CASSLGPLGANTGELFF
CDR3 DNA: TGCGCCAGCAGCTTGGGACCCTTGGGCGCGAACACCGGGGAGCTGTTTTTT

J gene: TRBJ2-7
D gene: NA
V gene: TRBV28
clone size: NA
CDR3 protein: CASSESKINEQYF
CDR3 DNA: TGTGCCAGCAGCGAAAGCAAAATTAACGAGCAGTACTTC